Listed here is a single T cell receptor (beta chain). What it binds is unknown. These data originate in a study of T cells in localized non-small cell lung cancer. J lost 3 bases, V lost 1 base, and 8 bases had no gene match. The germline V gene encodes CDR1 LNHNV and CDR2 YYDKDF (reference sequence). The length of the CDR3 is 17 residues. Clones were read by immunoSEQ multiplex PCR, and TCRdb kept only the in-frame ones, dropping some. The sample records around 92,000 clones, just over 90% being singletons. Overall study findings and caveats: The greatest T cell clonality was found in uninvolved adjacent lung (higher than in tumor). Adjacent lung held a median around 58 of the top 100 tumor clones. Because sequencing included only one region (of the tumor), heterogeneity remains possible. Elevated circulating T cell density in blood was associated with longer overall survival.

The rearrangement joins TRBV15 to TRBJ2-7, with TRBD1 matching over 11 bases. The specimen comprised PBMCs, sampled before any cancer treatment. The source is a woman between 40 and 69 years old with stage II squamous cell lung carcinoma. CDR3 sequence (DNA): TGTGCCACCAGCAGAGGCACCTGGGACAGGGGGTTCTACGAGCAGTACTTC. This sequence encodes CATSRGTWDRGFYEQYF.